These 10 T cell receptor beta chains were all obtained from the same sample, sequenced in a study of blood T cell repertoires in COVID-19. Measured with immunoSEQ multiplex PCR; TCRdb has only the in-frame clones, and not every one. The sample shows a few hundred thousand clones, 90% of them seen only once. Sequenced: PBMCs or T cells enriched from blood (not recorded which). The receptors stem from a man aged 18 to 29 who had recovered from COVID-19.

The DNA of the CDR3 is TGTGCCAGCACATGGGAGACTGAAGCTTTCTTT. It encodes CASTWETEAFF. The chain couples TRBV12-3 or TRBV12-4 to TRBJ1-1; D not certain. Trimming took off 7 bases at V and 5 bases at J, with 8 bases between the two ends. This CDR3 has 11 amino acids.

The rearrangement joins TRBV7-9 to TRBJ2-5, with 7 bases fitting TRBD1. Germline V gene lookup returns CDR1 SEHNR and CDR2 FQNEAQ (reference sequence). The CDR3 covers 13 residues. V lost 5 bases, J lost 5 bases, and 5 bases stayed unmatched. CDR3 loop: CASSPTGSETQYF. CDR3 bases: TGTGCCAGCAGCCCGACAGGGTCCGAGACCCAGTACTTC.

The rearrangement uses TRBV3-1 (or the pseudogene TRBV3-2) and TRBJ1-2; 10 positions match TRBD1. V shed 4 bases, J shed 6 bases, and the junction held 2 bases outside the gene matches. This CDR3 region has 13 residues. Germline values: CDR1 LGHDT, CDR2 YNNKEL (reference sequence). The CDR3 sequence is CASSPGTGDGYTF. The CDR3 DNA reads TGTGCCAGCAGCCCCGGGACAGGGGATGGCTACACCTTC.

The chain is built from TRBV29-1 and TRBJ2-5; 9 bases are shared with TRBD2. The CDR3 extends over 13 amino acids. The V and J ends lost 7 bases and 5 bases, in that order; junction bases with no gene match: 8. Germline lookup yields CDR1 SQVTM and CDR2 ANQGSEA. The CDR3 loop reads CSGSAGGPETQYF. DNA for the CDR3: TGCAGCGGGAGTGCGGGGGGGCCGGAGACCCAGTACTTC.

This clone was recorded only once. The chain combines TRBV20-1 with TRBJ2-7; 8 nucleotides align to TRBD2. Losses at the gene ends were 6 bases for V and 6 bases for J; bases not matched to a gene: 4. From germline, CDR1 is DFQATT and CDR2 SNEGSKA (reference sequence). The CDR3 has 11 residues. CDR3 residues: CSARLAFEQYF. The CDR3 DNA reads as TGCAGTGCCAGACTAGCGTTCGAGCAGTACTTC.

The chain uses TRBV28 and TRBJ2-7; TRBD2 matches at 10 bases. This CDR3 is 15 amino acids long. V shed 3 bases and J 1 base; nucleotides not matched to a gene: 3. The germline V gene has CDR1 MDHEN and CDR2 SYDVKM. CDR3 sequence: CASSFPSGGSYEQYF. CDR3 in DNA: TGTGCCAGCAGTTTCCCTAGCGGGGGATCCTACGAGCAGTACTTC.

The V call is TRBV27, the J call TRBJ1-2, with 8 bases fitting TRBD1. The CDR3 has 13 residues. CDR1 is MNHEY and CDR2 is SMNVEV in the germline V gene (reference sequence). V was clipped by 8 bases and J by 4 bases; unmatched bases: 6. The CDR3 sequence is CASGTGLTYGYTF. The CDR3 region has the DNA TGTGCCAGCGGGACAGGCTTGACCTATGGCTACACCTTC.

V is TRBV7-8 and J is TRBJ2-2; 9 bases are shared with TRBD1. The CDR3 is 16 residues long. The V and J ends lost 4 bases and 1 base, in that order; junction bases with no gene match: 4. Germline V gives CDR1 SGHVS, CDR2 FQNEAQ. CDR3 protein: CASSSSDRGNTGELFF. CDR3 coding DNA: TGTGCCAGCAGCTCCTCGGACAGGGGGAACACCGGGGAGCTGTTTTTT.

V and J are TRBV6-6 and TRBJ1-2; 8 bases are a match to TRBD1. Germline-derived CDR1 and CDR2 are MNHNY and SVGAGI (reference sequence). Unmatched junction bases numbered 7, after V lost 7 bases and J lost 0 bases. This CDR3 is 15 amino acids long. The chain's CDR3 is CASKRQGTSNYGYTF. The DNA for the CDR3 is TGTGCCAGCAAACGACAGGGGACTTCTAACTATGGCTACACCTTC.

This chain joins TRBV19 and TRBJ1-5; a weak D match, TRBD1 (5 bases). V lost 3 bases and J lost 4, with 13 bases in between. The CDR3 contains 15 residues. In germline, CDR1 is LNHDA, CDR2 SQIVND (reference sequence). CDR3 DNA: TGTGCCAGTAGTATTCGACGGGAGGGGAATCAGCCCCAGCATTTT. The encoded protein is CASSIRREGNQPQHF.